These 27 T cell receptor beta chains were sequenced from one sample in a study of shared clonotypes between healthy human individuals. The table came from immunoSEQ multiplex PCR; TCRdb's copy has only in-frame clones and leaves some out. Of over 700,000 clones in the sample, 55% to 75% were seen once. Sequenced material: memory CD4+ T cells sorted from blood. As to subset: CD45RA-negative fraction. The source of these receptors is a woman aged 25-40 years in good health.

This sequence joins TRBV4-1 and TRBJ2-1, with D hard to call. The germline V gene has CDR1 MGHRA and CDR2 YSYEKL. With 6 bases removed from V and 3 bases from J, the gap between germline ends came to 15 bases. This CDR3 is 15 amino acids long. CDR3 in DNA: TGCGCCAGCAGTCTGACGGCGCGATTCTACAATGAGCAGTTCTTC. This encodes CASSLTARFYNEQFF.

This clone was counted once. The chain has TRBV25-1 and TRBJ2-5; TRBD2 agrees at 8 bases. The CDR3 sequence is 15 residues long. Germline CDR1 MGHDK, CDR2 SYGVNS. Germline trimming cut 4 bases from V and 5 bases from J; bases unmatched to any gene: 9. The CDR3 loop reads CASSGDSGNSETQYF. For the CDR3, the DNA is TGTGCCAGCAGTGGAGATAGCGGGAATTCGGAGACCCAGTACTTC.

This clone has just one count. The gene calls are TRBV5-5 and TRBJ1-5; D uncertain. The germline V gene encodes CDR1 SGHKS and CDR2 YYEKEE (reference sequence). There are 13 residues in the CDR3. Trimming shortened V by 5 bases and J by 2 bases, and 8 bases separated the two germline ends. CDR3 protein: CASSHRRNQPQHF. In DNA form, the CDR3 reads TGTGCCAGCAGTCATAGACGCAATCAGCCCCAGCATTTT.

This rearrangement joins TRBV9 to TRBJ2-3, with 8 bases identical to TRBD1. Germline values: CDR1 SGDLS, CDR2 YYNGEE. The CDR3 spans 15 residues. V was clipped by 3 bases and J by 0 bases; unmatched bases: 3. The chain's CDR3 is CASSGQGASTDTQYF. The CDR3 DNA is TGTGCCAGCAGCGGGCAGGGGGCTAGCACAGATACGCAGTATTTT.

With regard to this clone: In the same sample, other DNA sequences code for this CDR3. The chain has TRBV18 and TRBJ2-3; D is unclear. CDR3 length: 14 amino acids. CDR1 is KGHSH and CDR2 is LQKENI in the germline V gene. V lost 2 bases, J lost 0 bases, and 6 bases lay in between. DNA of the CDR3: TGTGCCAGCTCACCAGGCAGAAGCACAGATACGCAGTATTTT. Its translation is CASSPGRSTDTQYF.

The chain carries TRBV28 and TRBJ1-1; D gene uncertain. The V gene's germline CDR1 is MDHEN and CDR2 SYDVKM. V was clipped by 6 bases and J by 3 bases, with 11 bases between them. The length of the CDR3 is 13 residues. The CDR3 spells CASRIQLDTEAFF. The CDR3 DNA reads as TGTGCCAGCAGAATACAGCTGGACACTGAAGCTTTCTTT.

This clone has a handful of counts. The chain combines TRBV27 with TRBJ1-1; D is unclear. V lost 4 bases and J lost 1, with 7 bases in between. This CDR3 comprises 13 residues. Germline CDR1 MNHEY, CDR2 SMNVEV (reference sequence). CDR3 sequence (DNA): TGTGCCAGCAGTTCCGACGAGAACACTGAAGCTTTCTTT. The encoded protein is CASSSDENTEAFF.

The CDR3 coding sequence is TGTGCCAGCAGTTCGGAGTCTAATGAAAAACTGTTTTTT. Protein: CASSSESNEKLFF. This chain joins TRBV5-4 and TRBJ1-4, with D hard to call. The germline V gene encodes CDR1 SGHNT and CDR2 YYREEE (reference sequence). The CDR3 has 13 amino acids. Trimming shortened V by 5 bases and J by 3 bases, and 8 bases separated the two germline ends. Together with reference TRBV5-4 and TRBJ1-4, the CDR3 gives the full variable domain: ETGVTQSPTHLIKTRGQQVTLRCSSQSGHNTVSWYQQALGQGPQFIFQYYREEENGRGNFPPRFSGLQFPNYSSELNVNALELDDSALYLCASSSESNEKLFFGSGTQLSVL.

A few counts support this clone. This sample also contains other DNA sequences that code for the same CDR3. This chain joins TRBV27 and TRBJ1-2, with TRBD1 matching over 8 bases. The germline V gene encodes CDR1 MNHEY and CDR2 SMNVEV (reference sequence). Trimming at V came to 5 bases and at J to 8 bases, leaving 7 bases not matched to a gene. This CDR3 is built from 13 residues. CDR3 nucleotides: TGTGCCAGCAGTACCGGACAGGGTAGGGGCTACACCTTC. Translated: CASSTGQGRGYTF.

The V gene is TRBV5-1, the J gene TRBJ1-1; D ambiguous. CDR3 length: 13 amino acids. V lost 0 bases and J 3 bases, leaving 6 bases between the germline ends. CDR1 is SGHRS and CDR2 is YFSETQ in the germline V gene. The CDR3 spells CASSLEADTEAFF. In DNA, the CDR3 is TGCGCCAGCAGCTTGGAAGCCGACACTGAAGCTTTCTTT.

This rearrangement joins TRBV6-1 to TRBJ1-2; 8 nucleotides agree with TRBD1. Germline V gene lookup returns CDR1 MNHNS and CDR2 SASEGT. The ends lost 1 base at V and 6 bases at J; junction bases unmatched: 1. The CDR3 sequence is 13 residues long. The CDR3, as DNA: TGTGCCAGCAGTGAAGGGACAGGGAATGGCTACACCTTC. This encodes CASSEGTGNGYTF.

CDR3 sequence: CASSGWTGGSYEQYF. CDR3 in DNA: TGTGCCAGCAGTGGGTGGACAGGGGGCTCCTACGAGCAGTACTTC. The V call is TRBV2, the J call TRBJ2-7; the match to TRBD1 covers 10 bases. With 4 bases clipped from V and 0 bases from J, the junction kept 3 bases outside the gene matches. Germline V gene sequence: CDR1 SNHLY, CDR2 FYNNEI. The CDR3 sequence is 15 residues long. The whole variable domain, filled in from reference TRBV2 and TRBJ2-7, reads EPEVTQTPSHQVTQMGQEVILRCVPISNHLYFYWYRQILGQKVEFLVSFYNNEISEKSEIFDDQFSVERPDGSNFTLKIRSTKLEDSAMYFCASSGWTGGSYEQYFGPGTRLTVT.

V and J are TRBV28 and TRBJ1-2, with 9 bases lining up with TRBD1. The CDR3 covers 15 residues. Germline CDR1 reads MDHEN; CDR2 reads SYDVKM. The trim removed 4 bases at V and 7 bases at J, leaving 10 bases unmatched. The CDR3 region is CASSSYRGRSGGYTF. CDR3 sequence (DNA): TGTGCCAGCAGTTCTTACAGGGGGCGCTCGGGTGGCTACACCTTC.

The chain carries TRBV2 and TRBJ2-7; a possible D gene is TRBD2 (6 bases). The CDR3 sequence is 11 residues long. In germline, CDR1 is SNHLY, CDR2 FYNNEI. V lost 7 bases, J lost 4 bases, and 8 bases lay in between. The CDR3 bases are TGTGCCAGCACGGGGGTTTACGAGCAGTACTTC. This encodes CASTGVYEQYF.

This clone appeared a single time. This sample includes further DNA sequences coding for the same CDR3. The chain recombines TRBV15 with TRBJ1-1; 7 bases are shared with TRBD1. The CDR3 extends over 15 amino acids. With 1 base clipped from V and 1 base from J, the junction kept 3 bases outside the gene matches. CDR1 LNHNV and CDR2 YYDKDF come from the germline V gene (reference sequence). The CDR3 protein is CATSRGGTANTEAFF. The DNA of the CDR3 is TGTGCCACCAGCAGAGGAGGGACAGCGAACACTGAAGCTTTCTTT.

J is TRBJ2-6 and V is TRBV6-1; no definite D call. Germline CDR1 MNHNS, CDR2 SASEGT. Trimming cost V 5 bases and J 1 base, with 9 bases left between them. The CDR3 runs 15 residues. The CDR3, as DNA: TGTGCCAGCAGTCCCCGATATTCTGGGGCCAACGTCCTGACTTTC. Translating gives CASSPRYSGANVLTF.

This chain links TRBV25-1 with TRBJ1-1; maybe TRBD1 (6 bases). CDR1 and CDR2 from the germline V gene are MGHDK and SYGVNS. V was pared by 6 bases and J by 1 base, with 9 bases between. The CDR3 totals 13 residues. The CDR3 loop reads CASRGAGNTEAFF. The CDR3 DNA reads TGTGCCAGCAGGGGGGCCGGGAACACTGAAGCTTTCTTT.

The chain carries TRBV25-1 and TRBJ2-3; 8 bases align to TRBD2. Germline lookup yields CDR1 MGHDK and CDR2 SYGVNS. J lost 4 bases, V lost 6 bases, and 3 bases had no gene match. The CDR3 runs 13 residues. CDR3 amino acids: CASRAGAADTQYF. In nucleotides, the CDR3 is TGTGCCAGCAGAGCGGGAGCCGCAGATACGCAGTATTTT. The entire variable domain, with the rest obtained from reference TRBV25-1 and TRBJ2-3, is as follows: EADIYQTPRYLVIGTGKKITLECSQTMGHDKMYWYQQDPGMELHLIHYSYGVNSTEKGDLSSESTVSRIRTEHFPLTLESARPSHTSQYLCASRAGAADTQYFGPGTRLTVL.

About this clone: At one end the junction does not follow the germline gene, possibly because of a read error. This chain joins TRBV28 and TRBJ1-5, with a tentative D call TRBD1 (6 bases). Per the germline V gene, CDR1 is MDHEN and CDR2 is SYDVKM. CDR3 size: 17 residues. The CDR3 loop reads CASSSRIGGFSDQPQHF. Written as DNA, the CDR3 is TGTGCCAGCAGCTCCCGGATAGGGGGGTTTAGCGATCAGCCCCAGCATTTT. The variable domain in full, with the rest retrieved from reference TRBV28 and TRBJ1-5, is DVKVTQSSRYLVKRTGEKVFLECVQDMDHENMFWYRQDPGLGLRLIYFSYDVKMKEKGDIPEGYSVSREKKERFSLILESASTNQTSMYLCASSSRIGGFSDQPQHFGDGTRLSIL.

This chain connects TRBV10-3 to TRBJ1-1; a weak D match, TRBD1 (5 bases). The germline V gene has CDR1 ENHRY and CDR2 SYGVKD. The CDR3 runs to 16 residues. The ends were cut back, 6 bases at V and 6 bases at J, with 23 bases in the middle. The CDR3 loop is CAIRPQVEGMRSEAFF. DNA of the CDR3: TGTGCCATCAGACCACAGGTAGAGGGTATGAGGTCTGAAGCTTTCTTT.

This clone was detected many times. This chain joins TRBV4-1 and TRBJ1-4; tentative D call: TRBD1 (6 bases). The CDR3 runs 15 residues. The V end lost 5 bases, the J end lost 3 bases, and 13 bases lay between the germline ends. CDR1 is MGHRA and CDR2 is YSYEKL in the germline V gene. The CDR3 sequence is CASSFGQRPNEKLFF. The CDR3 DNA sequence: TGCGCCAGCAGCTTCGGACAGCGCCCTAATGAAAAACTGTTTTTT.

V gene TRBV4-1 combines with J gene TRBJ1-5, with 8 bases matching TRBD1. In germline, CDR1 is MGHRA, CDR2 YSYEKL. J gave up 6 bases and V 0 bases, and 7 bases lay outside the gene matches. The CDR3 loop spans 16 amino acids. The CDR3 DNA reads TGCGCCAGCAGCCAAGATTTGGGACAGGAGGGTCAGCCCCAGCATTTT. Residues: CASSQDLGQEGQPQHF.

DNA for the CDR3: TGTGCCAGTAGTATTAGCTCTGGGGCCAACGTCCTGACTTTC. It codes for CASSISSGANVLTF. The V and J genes are TRBV19 and TRBJ2-6; D not certain. CDR1 LNHDA and CDR2 SQIVND come from the germline V gene (reference sequence). Trimming removed 3 bases from V and 0 bases from J, with 3 bases in between. The length of the CDR3 is 14 residues. The full variable domain, in which reference TRBV19 and TRBJ2-6 provide the parts outside the CDR3, is DGGITQSPKYLFRKEGQNVTLSCEQNLNHDAMYWYRQDPGQGLRLIYYSQIVNDFQKGDIAEGYSVSREKKESFPLTVTSAQKNPTAFYLCASSISSGANVLTFGAGSRLTVL.

The chain couples TRBV5-1 to TRBJ1-1, with 8 bases matching TRBD1. J gave up 0 bases and V 4 bases, and 8 bases lay outside the gene matches. There are 16 residues in the CDR3. Germline V CDR1 and CDR2: SGHRS, YFSETQ. The CDR3 spells CASSLGRDRMNTEAFF. Written as DNA, the CDR3 is TGCGCCAGCAGCCTAGGTCGGGACAGGATGAACACTGAAGCTTTCTTT.

The chain couples TRBV25-1 to TRBJ2-5, with D hard to call. The J call may not be correct, given that the DNA end is closer to TRBJ2-7. The germline V gene encodes CDR1 MGHDK and CDR2 SYGVNS. The CDR3 length is 12 residues. CDR3 nucleotides: TGTGCCAGCAGTCCGGCGTCCTACGAGCAGTACTTC. Amino acids: CASSPASYEQYF.

As for this clone: The same CDR3 also results from other DNA sequences found in this sample. J is TRBJ2-2 and V is TRBV5-1; TRBD2 agrees at 10 bases. The CDR3 sequence is 16 residues long. V gave up 0 bases and J gave up 5 bases; unmatched junction bases: 4. Germline lookup yields CDR1 SGHRS and CDR2 YFSETQ. The CDR3 DNA follows: TGCGCCAGCAGCTTGGCCGCTAGCGGGGGAACCGGGGAGCTGTTTTTT. Its translation is CASSLAASGGTGELFF.

On this clone itself: The identical CDR3 is also encoded by other nucleotide sequences in the sample. The chain employs TRBV7-9 and TRBJ1-3; 8 bases fit TRBD1. This CDR3 spans 15 amino acids. The V gene's germline CDR1 is SEHNR and CDR2 FQNEAQ (reference sequence). Losses at the gene ends were 5 bases for V and 2 bases for J; bases not matched to a gene: 5. The CDR3 DNA follows: TGTGCCAGCAGCCCCACAGGGGGAACTGGAAACACCATATATTTT. Translating gives CASSPTGGTGNTIYF.